This TCR beta chain was identified in a study of control samples from healthy donors and cancer patients. Trimming cost V 2 bases and J 8 bases, with 3 bases left between them. Germline loops: CDR1 SEHNR, CDR2 FQNEAQ (reference sequence). The CDR3 spans 11 residues. The method was immunoSEQ multiplex PCR; TCRdb's version includes in-frame clones alone and lacks a portion of them. The sample holds approximately 100,000 clones; more than 75% are singletons and the top ten take around 21%. This sequence joins TRBV7-9 and TRBJ1-4; D unresolved. Input material: blood. This TCR came from a man aged 25-45 years in good health. In nucleotides, the CDR3 is TGTGCCAGCAGCTTAAGGGAAAAACTGTTTTTT. This sequence encodes CASSLREKLFF.